Each of the 30 T cell receptor beta chains below was sequenced from the same sample in a study of control samples from healthy donors and cancer patients. Generated by immunoSEQ multiplex PCR, the TCRdb table keeps only in-frame clones and is missing some. The table includes roughly 190,000 clones, 91% detected once. Sequences were obtained from blood. Receptors were obtained from a woman in her twenties or thirties in good health.

The chain is built from TRBV2 and TRBJ2-1; D remains unclear. The CDR3 totals 12 residues. V lost 6 bases to trimming and J lost 6 bases, with 9 bases between them. Germline CDR1 and CDR2: SNHLY and FYNNEI. The CDR3 region is CASSPYSNEQFF. The DNA of the CDR3 is TGTGCCAGCAGCCCCTACAGCAATGAGCAGTTCTTC.

V is TRBV7-9 and J is TRBJ1-1; 8 bases fit TRBD1. CDR1 and CDR2 from the germline V gene are SEHNR and FQNEAQ (reference sequence). CDR3 length: 12 residues. The ends lost 5 bases at V and 10 bases at J; junction bases unmatched: 6. The CDR3 loop reads CASSLTGVLAFF. The CDR3 nucleotides read TGTGCCAGCAGCCTGACAGGGGTTTTAGCTTTCTTT.

The chain carries TRBV5-4 and TRBJ1-1; D gene ambiguous. V shed 3 bases and J shed 0 bases, with 12 bases lying between them. The CDR3 consists of 15 residues. CDR1 and CDR2 from the germline V gene are SGHNT and YYREEE (reference sequence). Here the CDR3 reads CASSSKRAMNTEAFF. The CDR3 DNA reads TGTGCCAGCAGCTCGAAGAGGGCGATGAACACTGAAGCTTTCTTT.

The J gene is TRBJ2-5, the V gene TRBV5-6; 10 bases line up with TRBD1. Germline CDR1 is SGHDT and CDR2 is YYEEEE. V lost 3 bases to trimming and J lost 3 bases; unmatched junction nucleotides: 2. This CDR3 is built from 14 residues. The CDR3 sequence is CASSWGTGEETQYF. DNA for the CDR3: TGTGCCAGCAGCTGGGGGACAGGGGAAGAGACCCAGTACTTC.

The rearrangement uses TRBV28 and TRBJ2-1; 14 positions match TRBD2. The CDR3 has 15 residues. Germline V lookup: CDR1 MDHEN, CDR2 SYDVKM. V lost 4 bases and J lost 7; bases outside the gene matches: 3. The CDR3, as DNA: TGTGCCAGCAGTTACGGGACTAGCGGGAGAAATGAGCAGTTCTTC. The encoded protein is CASSYGTSGRNEQFF.

V and J are TRBV11-3 and TRBJ2-4, with 7 bases identical to TRBD2. The CDR3 totals 16 residues. Germline V gene lookup returns CDR1 SGHNT and CDR2 YENEEA. The V gene end was trimmed by 1 base and the J gene end by 3 bases; junction bases not matched to a gene: 6. This CDR3 is CASSLGGRVGKNIQYF. As DNA, the CDR3 is TGTGCCAGCAGCTTAGGAGGGAGGGTCGGCAAAAACATTCAGTACTTC. Full variable domain (rest looked up from reference TRBV11-3 and TRBJ2-4): EAGVVQSPRYKIIEKKQPVAFWCNPISGHNTLYWYLQNLGQGPELLIRYENEEAVDDSQLPKDRFSAERLKGVDSTLKIQPAELGDSAVYLCASSLGGRVGKNIQYFGAGTRLSVL.

The rearrangement links TRBV9 to TRBJ2-1, with a weak D call TRBD2 (6 bases). The V and J ends lost 0 bases and 4 bases respectively, with 11 bases between them. The CDR3 totals 15 residues. In germline, CDR1 is SGDLS, CDR2 YYNGEE. This CDR3 reads CASSVGGSGYNEQFF. CDR3 bases: TGTGCCAGCAGCGTAGGGGGGAGCGGGTACAATGAGCAGTTCTTC. Looking up the rest from reference TRBV9 and TRBJ2-1 gives the full variable domain: DSGVTQTPKHLITATGQRVTLRCSPRSGDLSVYWYQQSLDQGLQFLIQYYNGEERAKGNILERFSAQQFPDLHSELNLSSLELGDSALYFCASSVGGSGYNEQFFGPGTRLTVL.

About this clone itself: The same CDR3 is also encoded by other DNA sequences in this sample. The V and J genes are TRBV25-1 and TRBJ1-1, with D unclear. Trimming shortened V by 5 bases and J by 2 bases, and 6 bases separated the two germline ends. CDR1 and CDR2 from the germline V gene are MGHDK and SYGVNS. The CDR3 is 12 amino acids. CDR3 residues: CASSTVNTEAFF. CDR3 DNA: TGTGCCAGCAGTACAGTTAACACTGAAGCTTTCTTT.

This chain uses TRBV6-2 or TRBV6-3 with TRBJ2-3; 9 bases match TRBD2. The V gene's germline CDR1 is MNHEY and CDR2 SVGEGT. The CDR3 is 14 residues long. The V and J ends lost 0 bases and 5 bases, in that order; junction bases with no gene match: 0. In DNA, the CDR3 is TGTGCCAGCAGTTACTCGCGGGAGGGAGATACGCAGTATTTT. It encodes CASSYSREGDTQYF.

This clone occurred once. The chain links TRBV7-9 to TRBJ1-2, with 7 bases identical to TRBD1. Losses at the gene ends were 0 bases for V and 4 bases for J; bases not matched to a gene: 2. This CDR3 is 14 amino acids long. Germline CDR1 SEHNR, CDR2 FQNEAQ (reference sequence). The CDR3: CASSLAGGSYGYTF. The CDR3 DNA follows: TGTGCCAGCAGCTTAGCAGGGGGCAGCTATGGCTACACCTTC.

This chain links TRBV5-1 with TRBJ2-3; tentative D call: TRBD1 (6 bases). Trimming took off 4 bases at V and 3 bases at J, with 9 bases between the two ends. The CDR3 spans 13 residues. The germline V gene encodes CDR1 SGHRS and CDR2 YFSETQ. CDR3 protein: CASSGTGTDTQYF. The CDR3 nucleotides are TGCGCCAGCAGCGGAACAGGGACAGATACGCAGTATTTT.

This chain's CDR3 is CASSPSGETGELFF. CDR3 nucleotides: TGTGCCAGCTCACCATCAGGGGAAACCGGGGAGCTGTTTTTT. The chain uses TRBV18 and TRBJ2-2, with a possible D match to TRBD1 (6 bases). V gave up 2 bases and J gave up 5 bases, with 9 bases separating them. Germline loops: CDR1 KGHSH, CDR2 LQKENI. The CDR3 covers 14 residues.

The CDR3 DNA reads TGTGCCAGCAGCCGACTAGCGGGAGGGCCGGCAGATACGCAGTATTTT. Its translation: CASSRLAGGPADTQYF. The chain joins TRBV7-3 to TRBJ2-3, with 14 bases identical to TRBD2. The junction had 5 bases not matched to a gene; V was cut back by 5 bases and J by 4 bases. There are 16 residues in the CDR3. CDR1 and CDR2 from the germline V gene are SGHTA and FQGTGA.

J is TRBJ1-1 and V is TRBV5-1; no reliable D call. The CDR3 is 12 amino acids. Trimming took 0 bases from V and 7 from J, leaving 7 bases between them. Germline loops: CDR1 SGHRS, CDR2 YFSETQ. The CDR3 loop is CASSLGEGEAFF. The CDR3 DNA is TGCGCCAGCAGCTTGGGCGAGGGTGAAGCTTTCTTT.

The V call is TRBV4-1, the J call TRBJ1-5; D gene uncertain. The CDR3 length is 15 residues. Per the germline V gene, CDR1 is MGHRA and CDR2 is YSYEKL. Trimming left V 3 bases short and J 9 bases short, with 18 bases between. The CDR3 DNA reads TGCGCCAGCAGCCAGGAGGGTCCGGGTTTGGGGCCCCAGCATTTT. It encodes CASSQEGPGLGPQHF.

This chain connects TRBV28 to TRBJ1-2, with D possibly matching TRBD1 (5 bases). Trimming stripped 2 bases from V and 3 bases from J, with 13 bases between. Germline CDR1 MDHEN, CDR2 SYDVKM. CDR3 size: 15 residues. This CDR3 is CASSLAGRAHYGYTF. In DNA, the CDR3 is TGTGCCAGCAGTTTAGCAGGCAGGGCTCACTATGGCTACACCTTC.

Worth noting for this clone: Other nucleotide sequences from this sample produce the same CDR3. The rearrangement joins TRBV7-9 to TRBJ1-2; 7 bases are shared with TRBD1. J lost 4 bases, V lost 5 bases, and 4 bases had no gene match. Germline loops: CDR1 SEHNR, CDR2 FQNEAQ (reference sequence). The CDR3 spans 13 residues. Here the CDR3 reads CASSPGGSYGYTF. For the CDR3, the DNA is TGTGCCAGCAGCCCAGGGGGGAGCTATGGCTACACCTTC.

This clone was recorded only once. CDR3 sequence (DNA): TGTGCCAGCAGCCGGGACAGGGGGTACGAGCAGTACTTC. Translation: CASSRDRGYEQYF. The rearrangement joins TRBV13 to TRBJ2-7, with 11 positions matching TRBD1. J lost 4 bases, V lost 5 bases, and 1 base had no gene match. Germline CDR1 reads PRHDT; CDR2 reads FYEKMQ (reference sequence). The CDR3 spans 13 residues.

This clone appeared a single time. CDR3 sequence reads: CASSQAQGATNEKLFF. The CDR3 nucleotides read TGTGCCAGCAGCCAAGCACAGGGGGCAACTAATGAAAAACTGTTTTTT. The chain employs TRBV4-2 and TRBJ1-4; TRBD1 matches 8 bases. In germline, CDR1 is LGHNA, CDR2 YNFKEQ. Germline trimming cut 1 base from V and 0 bases from J; bases unmatched to any gene: 1. The CDR3 has 16 amino acids.

To note about this clone: Different DNA sequences within this sample yield the same CDR3. The chain couples TRBV6-1 to TRBJ1-6; weak D call: TRBD1 (5 bases). The CDR3 is 13 residues long. V was clipped by 3 bases and J by 7 bases, with 7 bases between them. Germline assignment: CDR1 MNHNS and CDR2 SASEGT. For the CDR3, the DNA is TGTGCCAGCAGTGACAGGGAAAATTCACCCCTCCACTTT. This encodes CASSDRENSPLHF.

The chain employs TRBV5-1 and TRBJ2-2; 10 nucleotides line up with TRBD2. CDR3 size: 15 residues. Germline loops: CDR1 SGHRS, CDR2 YFSETQ. Unmatched junction bases numbered 2, after V lost 5 bases and J lost 1 base. The CDR3 here is CASSRTSGNTGELFF. CDR3 DNA: TGCGCCAGCAGTAGGACTAGCGGGAACACCGGGGAGCTGTTTTTT. Full variable domain (missing parts from reference TRBV5-1 and TRBJ2-2): KAGVTQTPRYLIKTRGQQVTLSCSPISGHRSVSWYQQTPGQGLQFLFEYFSETQRNKGNFPGRFSGRQFSNSRSEMNVSTLELGDSALYLCASSRTSGNTGELFFGEGSRLTVL.

The genes are TRBV6-4 and TRBJ1-6; D gene ambiguous. V lost 2 bases, J lost 7 bases, and 6 bases lay in between. The germline V gene has CDR1 MRHNA and CDR2 SNTAGT. There are 13 residues in the CDR3. This CDR3 reads CASSDTRNSPLHF. The DNA of the CDR3 is TGTGCCAGCAGTGACACCAGGAATTCACCCCTCCACTTT.

The rearrangement uses TRBV6-6 and TRBJ1-4, with 11 bases aligning to TRBD1. The CDR3 consists of 15 residues. Germline V lookup: CDR1 MNHNY, CDR2 SVGAGI (reference sequence). The junction had 3 bases not matched to a gene; V was cut back by 4 bases and J by 5 bases. CDR3 nucleotide sequence: TGTGCCAGCAGTTGGGGGGACAGGGGGAATGAAAAACTGTTTTTT. It is translated as CASSWGDRGNEKLFF.

The rearrangement joins TRBV2 to TRBJ2-3; tentatively, D is TRBD1 or TRBD2 (5 bases each). Germline V gene sequence: CDR1 SNHLY, CDR2 FYNNEI. Trimming cost V 4 bases and J 1 base, with 6 bases left between them. This CDR3 has 13 amino acids. CDR3 sequence: CASSGDGTDTQYF. The CDR3 nucleotides read TGTGCCAGCAGTGGGGACGGCACAGATACGCAGTATTTT.

This sequence joins TRBV6-5 and TRBJ1-1, with D unclear. V was cut by 0 bases and J by 1 base, with 9 bases left in between. This CDR3 region has 15 residues. Germline CDR1 and CDR2: MNHEY and SVGAGI. CDR3 in amino acids: CASSYSVGQNTEAFF. The CDR3 nucleotides are TGTGCCAGCAGTTACTCGGTAGGGCAGAACACTGAAGCTTTCTTT.

The rearrangement uses TRBV6-5 and TRBJ1-2; 8 bases fit TRBD1. Germline CDR1 MNHEY, CDR2 SVGAGI. V lost 2 bases to trimming and J lost 5 bases; unmatched junction nucleotides: 4. CDR3 length: 14 residues. CDR3 bases: TGTGCCAGCAGTTACGGACAGGGAGGTTATGGCTACACCTTC. Encoded protein: CASSYGQGGYGYTF.

A note on this clone: The sample holds other DNA sequences that translate to the same CDR3. The chain has TRBV2 and TRBJ1-2, with D maybe TRBD1 (5 bases). CDR3 length: 13 residues. Per the germline V gene, CDR1 is SNHLY and CDR2 is FYNNEI. V was pared by 2 bases and J by 5 bases, with 9 bases between. CDR3 in DNA: TGTGCCAGCAGTGAACAGGGCCAGTATGGCTACACCTTC. This codes for CASSEQGQYGYTF.

The J gene is TRBJ1-5, the V gene TRBV11-2; 8 bases map to TRBD1. Germline-derived CDR1 and CDR2 are SGHAT and FQNNGV. There are 14 residues in the CDR3. The V and J ends lost 2 bases and 4 bases, in that order; junction bases with no gene match: 1. CDR3 in amino acids: CASSLTGGNQPQHF. The CDR3 nucleotides are TGTGCCAGCAGCTTAACAGGGGGTAATCAGCCCCAGCATTTT.

The V and J genes are TRBV15 and TRBJ2-3; 11 bases line up with TRBD2. J was trimmed by 4 bases and V by 0 bases; bases with no gene match: 6. The CDR3 runs 17 residues. Germline CDR1 and CDR2: LNHNV and YYDKDF (reference sequence). CDR3 coding DNA: TGTGCCACCAGCAGAGATCGTACTAGCGGGAGTGCAGATACGCAGTATTTT. Its protein is CATSRDRTSGSADTQYF.

V is TRBV5-6 and J is TRBJ1-6; D gene unclear. Germline assignment: CDR1 SGHDT and CDR2 YYEEEE. This CDR3 has 14 amino acids. Trimming took off 1 base at V and 7 bases at J, with 9 bases between the two ends. This CDR3 reads CASSLWQANSPLHF. CDR3 in DNA: TGTGCCAGCAGCTTGTGGCAGGCGAATTCACCCCTCCACTTT.